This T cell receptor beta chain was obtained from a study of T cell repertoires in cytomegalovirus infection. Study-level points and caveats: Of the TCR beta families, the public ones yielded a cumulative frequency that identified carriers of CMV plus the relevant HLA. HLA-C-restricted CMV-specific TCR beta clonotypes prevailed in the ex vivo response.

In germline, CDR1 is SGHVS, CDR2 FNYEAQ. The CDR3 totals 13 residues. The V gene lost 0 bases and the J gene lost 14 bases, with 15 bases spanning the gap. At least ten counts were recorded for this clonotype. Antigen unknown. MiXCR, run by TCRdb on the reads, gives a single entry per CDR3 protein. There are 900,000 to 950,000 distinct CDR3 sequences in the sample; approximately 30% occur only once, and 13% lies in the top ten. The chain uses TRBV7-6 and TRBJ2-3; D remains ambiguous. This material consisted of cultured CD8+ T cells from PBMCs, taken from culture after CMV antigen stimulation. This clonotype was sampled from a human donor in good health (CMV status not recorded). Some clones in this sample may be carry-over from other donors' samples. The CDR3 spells CASSLAPLTTGYF. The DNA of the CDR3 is TGTGCCAGCAGCTTAGCGCCCCTTACGACGGGGTATTTT.